The 9 T cell receptor beta chains below come from one sample, sequenced in a study of T cell responses to AZD1222 COVID-19 vaccine. TCRdb's copy holds only in-frame clones and misses some; the assay was immunoSEQ multiplex PCR. The sample has some 150,000 clones, roughly 90% seen once. The material was peripheral blood, obtained 28 days after the second AZD1222 dose. The receptors originated from an adult who received the AZD1222 COVID-19 vaccine.

This clone has more than one count but fewer than ten. This chain uses TRBV12-3 or TRBV12-4 with TRBJ1-1; D is uncertain. CDR3 length: 13 amino acids. Trimming removed 6 bases at V and 3 bases at J, with 11 bases between. CDR3 coding DNA: TGTGCCAGCAGCACGGGTTGGGACACTGAAGCTTTCTTT. Protein product: CASSTGWDTEAFF.

The CDR3 region is CSVMDREPYEQYF. The DNA for the CDR3 is TGCAGCGTTATGGACAGGGAACCCTACGAGCAGTACTTC. This chain links TRBV29-1 with TRBJ2-7; 8 bases fit TRBD1. Germline V CDR1 and CDR2: SQVTM, ANQGSEA. J gave up 2 bases and V 5 bases, and 5 bases lay outside the gene matches. The CDR3 loop spans 13 amino acids.

The chain combines TRBV12-3 or TRBV12-4 with TRBJ1-2, with no clear D. The CDR3 extends over 13 amino acids. Trimming removed 6 bases from V and 2 bases from J, with 10 bases in between. The CDR3 bases are TGTGCCAGCAGCAAGGACGGCAACTATGGCTACACCTTC. It codes for CASSKDGNYGYTF.

This chain links TRBV12-3 or TRBV12-4 with TRBJ1-1, with no clear D. The CDR3 loop spans 13 amino acids. V gave up 6 bases and J gave up 5 bases, with 13 bases separating them. CDR3 coding DNA: TGTGCCAGCAGCCCCAGGAGAGGGACTGAAGCTTTCTTT. It specifies CASSPRRGTEAFF.

Points on this clone: An end of the junction does not agree with germline; a read error may underlie this. The J gene is TRBJ1-2, the V gene TRBV3-1 (or the pseudogene TRBV3-2), with 8 bases matching TRBD1. This CDR3 has 15 residues. Germline assignment: CDR1 LGHDT and CDR2 YNNKEL (reference sequence). The CDR3 nucleotides read TGTGCCAGCACCCAATCATTCCAGGGGGCGCCCGGCTACACCTTC. This translates into CASTQSFQGAPGYTF.

The CDR3, as DNA: TGTGCCTGGAGTGTAATCCGTAATGAGCAGTTCTTC. Translated: CAWSVIRNEQFF. This chain links TRBV30 with TRBJ2-1; D not certain. This CDR3 is 12 amino acids long. CDR1 and CDR2 (germline): GTSNPN, SVGIG (reference sequence). Trimming took off 0 bases at V and 7 bases at J, with 7 bases between the two ends.

The chain has TRBV2 and TRBJ2-2; D is uncertain. The CDR3 has 12 amino acids. V was pared by 9 bases and J by 1 base, with 6 bases between. Germline V gives CDR1 SNHLY, CDR2 FYNNEI. The CDR3 region has the DNA TGTGCCAGTCGTCGGAACACCGGGGAGCTGTTTTTT. Residues: CASRRNTGELFF.

The chain joins TRBV7-8 to TRBJ1-4; no definite D call. The CDR3 loop spans 14 amino acids. V was pared by 2 bases and J by 8 bases, with 12 bases between. Per the germline V gene, CDR1 is SGHVS and CDR2 is FQNEAQ. The CDR3 loop is CASSLNNVDEKLFF. The CDR3 DNA reads TGTGCCAGCAGCTTAAACAACGTGGACGAAAAACTGTTTTTT. The entire variable domain, with the rest obtained from reference TRBV7-8 and TRBJ1-4, is as follows: GAGVSQSPRYKVAKRGQDVALRCDPISGHVSLFWYQQALGQGPEFLTYFQNEAQLDKSGLPSDRFFAERPEGSVSTLKIQRTQQEDSAVYLCASSLNNVDEKLFFGSGTQLSVL.

The count of this clone is one. The genes are TRBV19 and TRBJ1-5; D uncertain. Germline values: CDR1 LNHDA, CDR2 SQIVND (reference sequence). The CDR3 totals 12 residues. The V end lost 8 bases, the J end lost 9 bases, and 14 bases lay between the germline ends. CDR3 nucleotide sequence: TGTGCCAGTCAATTAAGTCGAGGGCCCCAGCATTTT. This sequence encodes CASQLSRGPQHF.